These T cell receptor beta chains were read from a single sample in a study of blood T cell repertoires in COVID-19. The protocol was immunoSEQ multiplex PCR, while the TCRdb copy is restricted to in-frame clones and leaves out a portion. The data show about 240,000 clones, with roughly 87% seen just once and 7.2% held by the top ten. Material for sequencing was peripheral blood. The source is a man between 60 and 75 years old who had recovered from COVID-19. Both conserved end residues are part of each CDR3. A D gene is named only where the DNA matches it firmly. The size of a clone is reported for some rows only, either as once, few or many, or as a class for expanded clones.

D gene | CDR3 length | J gene | V gene | clone size | CDR3 DNA | CDR3 protein
. | 14 | TRBJ1-1 | TRBV11-2 | . | TGTGCCAGCAGCCCCACAACAGGGCTCACTGAAGCTTTCTTT | CASSPTTGLTEAFF
. | 13 | TRBJ1-6 | TRBV2 | . | TGTGCCAGCAGGGCGGGCGGGGGTTCACCCCTCCACTTT | CASRAGGGSPLHF
. | 16 | TRBJ1-2 | TRBV10-2 | . | TGCGCCAGCAGTGGAGGAGAAACCGGGACACACTATGGCTACACCTTC | CASSGGETGTHYGYTF
. | 14 | TRBJ1-6 | TRBV5-6 | . | TGTGCCAGCAGCTCCAGGGGTTTTACTTCACCCCTCCACTTT | CASSSRGFTSPLHF
TRBD1 | 16 | TRBJ1-2 | TRBV5-1 | . | TGCGCCAGCAGCTTCGAGGGCAGGGGGTCCCTATATGGCTACACCTTC | CASSFEGRGSLYGYTF
TRBD2 | 15 | TRBJ2-4 | TRBV7-2 | . | TGTGCCAGCAGCTTATTTGCGGGGGGCATAGACATTCAGTACTTC | CASSLFAGGIDIQYF
TRBD1 | 14 | TRBJ2-7 | TRBV7-2 | . | TGTGCCAGCAGCTTAATGCTCGTAGGGGGCGGCCAGTACTTC | CASSLMLVGGGQYF
. | 15 | TRBJ1-5 | TRBV20-1 | . | TGCAGTGCTAGTGGGTTAGTCGGAGCCTCTCAGCCCCAGCATTTT | CSASGLVGASQPQHF
. | 14 | TRBJ2-2 | TRBV5-1 | . | TGCGCCAGCAGCTTGGTTGCCGGGACCGGGGAGCTGTTTTTT | CASSLVAGTGELFF
TRBD1 | 16 | TRBJ1-1 | TRBV9 | . | TGTGCCAGCAGCCCAAGGACAGGGCGGAGGAACACTGAAGCTTTCTTT | CASSPRTGRRNTEAFF
TRBD2 | 12 | TRBJ2-3 | TRBV3-1/TRBV3-2 | once | TGTGCCAGCAGCCAAGGAGGACTAGCGGCCTCATGG | CASSQGGLAASW
TRBD1 | 17 | TRBJ2-2 | TRBV2 | once | TGTGCCAGCAGTGAATTCGAGGGACAGAGAGCGACCGGGGAGCTGTTTTTT | CASSEFEGQRATGELFF
. | 15 | TRBJ1-4 | TRBV5-6 | . | TGTGCCAGCAGCTTTCTAGGTAGTTCGAATGAAAAACTGTTTTTT | CASSFLGSSNEKLFF
. | 15 | TRBJ1-3 | TRBV7-9 | . | TGTGCCAGCAGCTTAGGAGGCACCCAACGAAACACCATATATTTT | CASSLGGTQRNTIYF
TRBD2 | 14 | TRBJ2-7 | TRBV6-2/TRBV6-3 | . | TGTGCCAGCAGTTTCCCTAGCGGGGGCTACGAGCAGTACTTC | CASSFPSGGYEQYF
. | 16 | TRBJ2-2 | TRBV9 | . | TGTGCCAGCAGCGCCCGACGACTAGGGAACACCGGGGAGCTGTTTTTT | CASSARRLGNTGELFF
TRBD1 | 13 | TRBJ1-1 | TRBV24-1 | . | TGTGCCACCAGGGGACAGGGAGGAGGGCAAGCTTTCTTT | CATRGQGGGQAFF
. | 14 | TRBJ2-3 | TRBV5-1 | few | TGCGCCAGCAGCTCGGGATACCCAAGGTTTACGCAGTATTTT | CASSSGYPRFTQYF
. | 13 | TRBJ1-2 | TRBV5-4 | once | TGTGCCAGCAGCCCGGACAGTAACTATGGCTACACCTTC | CASSPDSNYGYTF
TRBD2 | 15 | TRBJ2-1 | TRBV10-3 | . | TGTGCCATCAGTGTAGCGGGGGGGCTCGGCGATGAGCAGTTCTTC | CAISVAGGLGDEQFF
TRBD1 | 16 | TRBJ1-4 | TRBV20-1 | . | TGCAGTGCTAGTCCCGGGACAGGGATGGCTAATGAAAAACTGTTTTTT | CSASPGTGMANEKLFF
. | 13 | TRBJ1-6 | TRBV5-8 | . | TGTGCCAGCAGCTTTCCAGGATTGTCACCCCTCCACTTT | CASSFPGLSPLHF
. | 15 | TRBJ1-2 | TRBV9 | . | TGTGCCAGCAGCGTAGGCGGCAGGGTGGGCTATGGCTACACCTTC | CASSVGGRVGYGYTF
. | 15 | TRBJ1-3 | TRBV5-1 | . | TGCGCCAGCAGCTTGGAAGGGGGCTCTGGAAACACCATATATTTT | CASSLEGGSGNTIYF
. | 15 | TRBJ1-4 | TRBV5-5 | . | TGTGCCAGCAGCCCCCTAGGTGACAGGAATGAAAAACTGTTTTTT | CASSPLGDRNEKLFF
TRBD2 | 17 | TRBJ2-2 | TRBV3-1/TRBV3-2 | . | TGTGCCAGCAGCCCCAAGCTAGCGGGGGGGCTATCGGGGGAGCTGTTTTTT | CASSPKLAGGLSGELFF
. | 15 | TRBJ1-5 | TRBV19 | few | TGTGCCTCCGGGAGGCCCGGTGATCGCAATCAGCCCCAGCATTTT | CASGRPGDRNQPQHF
. | 15 | TRBJ1-6 | TRBV27 | . | TGTGCCAGCAGTTTAGAGGTCCCCTATAATTCACCCCTCCACTTT | CASSLEVPYNSPLHF
. | 14 | TRBJ1-5 | TRBV6-5 | once | TGTGCCAGCAGCCGCGACAGCGGCAATCAGCCCCAGCATTTT | CASSRDSGNQPQHF
TRBD1 | 13 | TRBJ1-2 | TRBV3-1/TRBV3-2 | . | TGTGCCAGCAGCCAGAACAGGGGAGACGGCTACACCTTC | CASSQNRGDGYTF
TRBD1 | 15 | TRBJ2-7 | TRBV7-9 | . | TGTGCCAGCAGCTTAGGGGCAGGGGGTGTGTACGAGCAGTACTTC | CASSLGAGGVYEQYF
TRBD2 | 15 | TRBJ2-3 | TRBV7-8 | . | TGTGCCAGCAGCTTAGTAACTAGCGACGCAGATACGCAGTATTTT | CASSLVTSDADTQYF
TRBD2 | 17 | TRBJ2-1 | TRBV7-6 | once | TGTGCCAGCAGCTTAGCTCCTAGCGGGGGACTTCTCAATGAGCAGTTCTTC | CASSLAPSGGLLNEQFF
TRBD1 | 15 | TRBJ2-1 | TRBV7-7 | . | TGTGCCAGCAGCCCTGGACAGGGATATTACAATGAGCAGTTCTTC | CASSPGQGYYNEQFF
. | 15 | TRBJ2-3 | TRBV30 | . | TGTGCCTGGAGCTCCCCGAGCGACGGAACAGATACGCAGTATTTT | CAWSSPSDGTDTQYF
. | 15 | TRBJ2-1 | TRBV12-5 | . | TGTGCTAGTGGTTTGGGGGGCAGGGACTACAATGAGCAGTTCTTC | CASGLGGRDYNEQFF
. | 16 | TRBJ1-2 | TRBV6-6 | . | TGTGCCAGCAGTATGTATTCACTGAGGGAGGACTATGGCTACACCTTC | CASSMYSLREDYGYTF
TRBD1 | 14 | TRBJ2-4 | TRBV15 | . | TGTGCCACCACAGCCGGGACAGGGAAAAACATTCAGTACTTC | CATTAGTGKNIQYF
TRBD2 | 13 | TRBJ2-2 | TRBV6-5 | . | TGTGCCATCCCGGGTAGCGGGGCCGGGGAGCTGTTTTTT | CAIPGSGAGELFF
. | 14 | TRBJ2-7 | TRBV9 | . | TGTGCCAGCAGCCGGAGGAGAAGCTCCTACGAGCAGTACTTC | CASSRRRSSYEQYF
TRBD1 | 16 | TRBJ2-2 | TRBV4-2 | . | TGTGCCAGCAGCCAAGAGTCCAGGGGGCACACCGGGGAGCTGTTTTTT | CASSQESRGHTGELFF
. | 13 | TRBJ1-6 | TRBV2 | . | TGTGCCAGCAGCCAGGAGGGTTCCTCACCCCTCCACTTT | CASSQEGSSPLHF
. | 15 | TRBJ2-2 | TRBV10-1 | few | TGCGCCAGCAGTGAAGGGCGGCTCGGGGCCGGGGAGCTGTTTTTT | CASSEGRLGAGELFF
. | 11 | TRBJ1-3 | TRBV10-3 | . | TGTGCCGTCGGGGGGGGAAACACCATATATTTT | CAVGGGNTIYF
. | 13 | TRBJ1-5 | TRBV5-5 | . | TGTGCCAGCAGCTTGGGGCTAATGGAGACCCAGCATTTT | CASSLGLMETQHF
. | 15 | TRBJ1-1 | TRBV6-5 | . | TGTGCCAGCATTAAACTCTCACCGGGGAACACTGAAGCTTTCTTT | CASIKLSPGNTEAFF
TRBD1 | 16 | TRBJ1-4 | TRBV7-2 | . | TGTGCCAGCAGCTTAGGTGCCGGGACAGGGGGGGAAAAACTGTTTTTT | CASSLGAGTGGEKLFF
TRBD2 | 15 | TRBJ2-3 | TRBV19 | once | TGTGCCAGTAGTATTGTACTAGCGGGAGGAGATACGCAGTATTTT | CASSIVLAGGDTQYF